These 18 T cell receptor beta chains originate from one sample sequenced in a study of shared clonotypes between healthy human individuals. Sequenced by immunoSEQ multiplex PCR; TCRdb stores in-frame clones only, minus some. This table has a few hundred thousand clones, roughly four fifths appearing once. Material for sequencing was PBMCs. The receptors were sampled from a woman in her forties in good health. Some clones in this sample may be carry-over from other donors' samples.

This chain joins TRBV2 and TRBJ1-1; a possible D gene is TRBD1 (5 bases). CDR1 and CDR2 from the germline V gene are SNHLY and FYNNEI. The V end lost 7 bases, the J end lost 1 base, and 10 bases lay between the germline ends. This CDR3 comprises 13 residues. CDR3 sequence: CASNPTANTEAFF. The CDR3 DNA is TGTGCCAGCAACCCGACAGCGAACACTGAAGCTTTCTTT.

V gene TRBV10-1 combines with J gene TRBJ2-1; unclear D gene. The CDR3 totals 14 residues. CDR1 is WNHNN, CDR2 SYGVQD, per germline (reference sequence). The V gene lost 4 bases and the J gene lost 7 bases, with 14 bases spanning the gap. CDR3 region: CASSGNRVHNEQFF. The CDR3 nucleotides are TGCGCCAGCAGTGGAAACCGGGTCCATAATGAGCAGTTCTTC.

The chain couples TRBV7-2 to TRBJ2-7; D may be TRBD1 (6 bases). V lost 6 bases to trimming and J lost 4 bases, with 13 bases between them. The CDR3 has 13 amino acids. Germline CDR1 SGHTA, CDR2 FQGNSA. As DNA, the CDR3 is TGTGCCAGCAGGATTACAGGGTTTTACGAGCAGTACTTC. Its protein product is CASRITGFYEQYF.

The chain carries TRBV5-1 and TRBJ2-1; 8 bases fit TRBD2. CDR1 is SGHRS and CDR2 is YFSETQ in the germline V gene. The CDR3 is 18 residues long. V lost 2 bases, J lost 2 bases, and 12 bases stayed unmatched. This CDR3 reads CASSLGQGTGGPYNEQFF. The CDR3 nucleotides read TGCGCCAGCAGCTTAGGGCAGGGCACGGGAGGGCCCTACAATGAGCAGTTCTTC. The full variable domain, with the rest looked up from reference TRBV5-1 and TRBJ2-1, is KAGVTQTPRYLIKTRGQQVTLSCSPISGHRSVSWYQQTPGQGLQFLFEYFSETQRNKGNFPGRFSGRQFSNSRSEMNVSTLELGDSALYLCASSLGQGTGGPYNEQFFGPGTRLTVL.

The chain carries TRBV5-1 and TRBJ1-1; 7 bases agree with TRBD1. The V gene's germline CDR1 is SGHRS and CDR2 YFSETQ. V gave up 3 bases and J gave up 3 bases; unmatched junction bases: 5. This CDR3 has 14 amino acids. In DNA form, the CDR3 reads TGCGCCAGCAGCTCACAGGGGCAGGACACTGAAGCTTTCTTT. The encoded protein is CASSSQGQDTEAFF.

The chain joins TRBV6-5 to TRBJ1-4, with D unresolved. Germline CDR1 MNHEY, CDR2 SVGAGI. This CDR3 is 14 amino acids long. V was pared by 10 bases and J by 4 bases, with 16 bases between. The CDR3 DNA reads as TGTGCCACAAATAGTGCGGCCGATAATGAAAAACTGTTTTTT. Protein: CATNSAADNEKLFF.

The gene calls are TRBV7-2 and TRBJ2-7; 7 nucleotides agree with TRBD2. J gave up 1 base and V 5 bases, and 11 bases lay outside the gene matches. CDR1 and CDR2 from the germline V gene are SGHTA and FQGNSA. CDR3 length: 16 residues. For the CDR3, the DNA is TGTGCCAGCAGCCGGAGGGTGGGCGGGAGTTCCTACGAGCAGTACTTC. Its translation is CASSRRVGGSSYEQYF.

The chain is built from TRBV28 and TRBJ1-2, with a tentative D call TRBD1 (5 bases). Germline V gene data show CDR1 as MDHEN and CDR2 as SYDVKM. The V and J ends lost 5 bases and 7 bases respectively, with 11 bases between them. The CDR3 extends over 12 amino acids. This CDR3 reads CASSLTDFGYTF. The CDR3 nucleotides read TGTGCCAGCAGTCTGACAGACTTTGGCTACACCTTC.

This clone turned up a few times. The chain has TRBV4-2 and TRBJ2-5, with D uncertain. The last part of the DNA fits TRBJ2-7 better; the J call may be wrong. The germline V gene has CDR1 LGHNA and CDR2 YNFKEQ. CDR3 length: 15 amino acids. Here the CDR3 DNA reads TGTGCCAGCAGCCGAAGCGAGTCCTCCTCCTACGAGCAGTACTTC. Translation: CASSRSESSSYEQYF.

This clone was counted once. This likely traces to a read error, being one base from a far larger clone. The chain joins TRBV29-1 to TRBJ2-3, with 11 bases that match TRBD1. The germline V gene has CDR1 SQVTM and CDR2 ANQGSEA. The CDR3 runs to 15 residues. In DNA, the CDR3 is TGCAGCGCTGAAAGGGGGACAGGGGGTTCGGATACGCAGTATTTT. It translates to CSAERGTGGSDTQYF.

V usage is TRBV18 and J usage is TRBJ2-5; 9 bases fit TRBD2. CDR3 length: 15 amino acids. Germline loops: CDR1 KGHSH, CDR2 LQKENI. Losses at the gene ends were 1 base for V and 5 bases for J; bases not matched to a gene: 5. DNA of the CDR3: TGTGCCAGCTCACCACTGGCGGGAGGGCCGGAGACCCAGTACTTC. Its protein product is CASSPLAGGPETQYF.

J is TRBJ1-4 and V is TRBV7-9; 11 nucleotides agree with TRBD1. J lost 6 bases, V lost 4 bases, and 1 base had no gene match. This CDR3 spans 14 amino acids. Germline V gene data show CDR1 as SEHNR and CDR2 as FQNEAQ (reference sequence). The CDR3 coding sequence is TGTGCCAGCAGCTGGGGACAGGGGGATGAAAAACTGTTTTTT. This sequence encodes CASSWGQGDEKLFF.

This sequence joins TRBV13 and TRBJ2-1, with D hard to call. The CDR3 is 13 amino acids. Between the trimmed V and J ends, which lost 2 bases and 5 bases, there was a span of 7 bases. Germline V CDR1 and CDR2: PRHDT, FYEKMQ (reference sequence). The CDR3 reads CASSLQGNNEQFF. In DNA, the CDR3 is TGTGCCAGCAGCTTACAAGGAAACAATGAGCAGTTCTTC.

This chain links TRBV4-2 with TRBJ2-5; tentatively, D is TRBD1 or TRBD2 (5 bases each). This CDR3 contains 14 residues. Germline loops: CDR1 LGHNA, CDR2 YNFKEQ. V was cut by 5 bases and J by 5 bases, with 15 bases left in between. The chain's CDR3 is CASSGGRTWETQYF. In DNA, the CDR3 is TGTGCCAGCAGCGGGGGTCGTACGTGGGAGACCCAGTACTTC.

The chain uses TRBV7-8 and TRBJ1-2; the D gene is possibly TRBD1 (6 bases). CDR1 SGHVS and CDR2 FQNEAQ come from the germline V gene. V shed 4 bases and J shed 4 bases, with 22 bases lying between them. This CDR3 comprises 17 residues. CDR3 sequence: CASSYLAGQQSLYGYTF. The CDR3 DNA reads TGTGCCAGCAGCTACCTCGCGGGACAACAGTCCCTCTATGGCTACACCTTC.

The chain joins TRBV7-8 to TRBJ1-5, with TRBD1 matching 9 bases. Germline CDR1 is SGHVS and CDR2 is FQNEAQ. V lost 1 base, J lost 3 bases, and 4 bases stayed unmatched. This CDR3 spans 16 amino acids. The CDR3 here is CASSLGGQGYNQPQHF. DNA of the CDR3: TGTGCCAGCAGCTTAGGGGGACAGGGATACAATCAGCCCCAGCATTTT.

The gene calls are TRBV5-1 and TRBJ2-2; maybe TRBD2 (5 bases). Germline V gives CDR1 SGHRS, CDR2 YFSETQ. The CDR3 runs to 15 residues. V was clipped by 0 bases and J by 2 bases, with 8 bases between them. CDR3 bases: TGCGCCAGCAGCTTGGACGGGGATAACACCGGGGAGCTGTTTTTT. Encoded protein: CASSLDGDNTGELFF.

As DNA, the CDR3 is TGTGCCAGCAGCCCAGAGGGCCCCCGGGAGACCCAGTACTTC. It yields the protein CASSPEGPRETQYF. V is TRBV7-2 and J is TRBJ2-5; tentatively, D is TRBD2 (5 bases). This CDR3 region has 14 residues. V lost 5 bases and J lost 5, with 15 bases in between. From germline, CDR1 is SGHTA and CDR2 FQGNSA.